The clone carrying this T cell receptor beta chain was seen at least ten times. Its specificity is not known. The sample is drawn from a study of T cells in Graves' hyperthyroidism and ophthalmopathy. CDR3 length: 14 amino acids. The V gene's germline CDR1 is KGHDR and CDR2 SFDVKD. The germline V and J ends were trimmed by 2 bases and 0 bases, with 7 bases remaining between them. The study's findings and limits: Clonotypes that were expanded in thyroid above 0.001 mostly appeared in blood too.

Graves' hyperthyroidism was deemed stable absent ophthalmopathy progression within 18 months. Diagnosing involved the use of clinical symptoms, serum thyroxine and TRAb, thyroid ultrasound and orbital computed tomography. Amplified regions were TCR beta CDR3 sequences from RNA transcripts. The HTBI primer set drove a first-round RT-PCR of the TCR CDR3. TCRdb reprocessed the multiplex PCR reads via MiXCR and lists one record per CDR3 protein. The sample has approximately 520,000 distinct CDR3 sequences, less than 25% seen once. The sequencing input was blood. The source is a man younger than 30 with Graves' hyperthyroidism. The chain recombines TRBV24-1 with TRBJ2-7; D is undetermined. The CDR3 loop reads CATSDSFSSYEQYF. CDR3 nucleotides: TGTGCCACCAGTGATTCCTTCAGCTCCTACGAGCAGTACTTC.